Detailed here is one TCR beta chain. TCRdb passed the reads through MiXCR, listing each CDR3 protein once. Of some 350,000 distinct CDR3 sequences listed, 15% to 20% are singletons. This specimen comes from a study of T cell repertoires in cytomegalovirus infection. With 3 bases removed from V and 7 bases from J, the gap between germline ends came to 12 bases. The germline V gene has CDR1 SNHLY and CDR2 FYNNEI. There are 13 residues in the CDR3. This TCR derives from a human donor in good health (CMV status not recorded). Some clones in this sample may be carry-over from other donors' samples. Source material: PBMCs. The chain employs TRBV2 and TRBJ1-2; D is undetermined. The CDR3 nucleotides read TGTGCCAGCAGTGATAAGCCCCGAGGTGGCTACACCTTC. This encodes CASSDKPRGGYTF. The entire variable domain, with the rest obtained from reference TRBV2 and TRBJ1-2, is as follows: EPEVTQTPSHQVTQMGQEVILRCVPISNHLYFYWYRQILGQKVEFLVSFYNNEISEKSEIFDDQFSVERPDGSNFTLKIRSTKLEDSAMYFCASSDKPRGGYTFGSGTRLTVV.